The clone carrying this T cell receptor beta chain ranks as medium-sized in terms of frequency. The antigen remains unidentified. This specimen comes from a study of CD8 T cells in cerebrospinal fluid in Alzheimer's disease. Study-wide points: EBV-specific clones were neither the most expanded nor enriched in Alzheimer's patients. No causal link between EBV and Alzheimer's follows from EBV-specific cerebrospinal fluid TCRs, authors warned.

CDR3 length equals 15 residues. CDR1 and CDR2 (germline): MNHEY, SVGEGT. After re-calling the 10x single-cell sequencing reads, TCRdb lists one entry per CDR3 protein, DNA absent. This repertoire includes about 1,500 distinct CDR3 sequences. The V call is TRBV6-2 or TRBV6-3, the J call TRBJ2-6; no DNA is available, so the TRBD1 call from TCRdb remains unchecked. The sequence came from a human donor in good health. The specimen was cerebrospinal fluid. CDR3: CASSLRDSGANVLTF.